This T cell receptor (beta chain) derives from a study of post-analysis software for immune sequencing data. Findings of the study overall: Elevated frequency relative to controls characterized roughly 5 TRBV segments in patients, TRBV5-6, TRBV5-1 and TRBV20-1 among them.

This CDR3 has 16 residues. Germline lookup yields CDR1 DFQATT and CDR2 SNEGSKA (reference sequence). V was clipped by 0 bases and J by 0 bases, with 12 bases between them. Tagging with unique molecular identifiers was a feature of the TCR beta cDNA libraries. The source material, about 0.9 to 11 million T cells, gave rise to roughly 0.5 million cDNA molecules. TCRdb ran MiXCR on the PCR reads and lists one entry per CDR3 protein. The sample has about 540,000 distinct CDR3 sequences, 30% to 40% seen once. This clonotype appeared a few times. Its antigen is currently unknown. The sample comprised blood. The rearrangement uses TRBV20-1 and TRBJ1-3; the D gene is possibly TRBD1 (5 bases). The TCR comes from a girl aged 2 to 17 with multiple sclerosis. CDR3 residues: CSARETGQVSGNTIYF. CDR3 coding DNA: TGCAGTGCTAGAGAAACAGGCCAAGTCTCTGGAAACACCATATATTTT.